The 31 T cell receptor beta chains below come from one sample, sequenced in a study of blood T cell repertoires in COVID-19. The data were produced by immunoSEQ multiplex PCR, yet TCRdb's version contains in-frame clones alone and is incomplete. The sample lists around 300,000 clones; approximately 91% were seen once. Source material: peripheral blood. The receptors here all came from a woman aged 40 to 50 who had recovered from COVID-19.

This sequence joins TRBV18 and TRBJ1-4; D may be TRBD1 (5 bases). CDR3 length: 15 amino acids. Trimming stripped 1 base from V and 7 bases from J, with 13 bases between. Germline V gives CDR1 KGHSH, CDR2 LQKENI. CDR3 nucleotide sequence: TGTGCCAGCTCACCACTTCAGGGTGCGATTGAAAAACTGTTTTTT. Protein sequence: CASSPLQGAIEKLFF.

The V and J genes are TRBV7-6 and TRBJ1-6; 8 positions agree with TRBD1. This CDR3 has 14 amino acids. Germline lookup yields CDR1 SGHVS and CDR2 FNYEAQ. V trimming: 5 bases; J trimming: 10 bases; junction bases outside the gene matches: 7. The CDR3 DNA is TGTGCCAGCAGCCTGACAGGGGATGGATCACCCCTCCACTTT. Amino acid sequence: CASSLTGDGSPLHF.

V and J are TRBV4-1 and TRBJ2-2, with 14 bases aligning to TRBD2. Germline CDR1 reads MGHRA; CDR2 reads YSYEKL. V lost 0 bases and J lost 6; bases outside the gene matches: 6. The CDR3 covers 18 residues. The CDR3: CASSQDGTSGSIPGELFF. CDR3 nucleotides: TGCGCCAGCAGCCAAGATGGGACTAGCGGGAGCATTCCCGGGGAGCTGTTTTTT.

The table lists this clone with a few counts. The chain links TRBV4-1 to TRBJ2-1, with TRBD2 as a possible D gene (6 bases). V was shortened by 1 base and J by 2 bases, with 15 bases between the two germline ends. This CDR3 has 17 amino acids. Germline assignment: CDR1 MGHRA and CDR2 YSYEKL. This CDR3 reads CASSQVLVGGAYNEQFF. The CDR3 nucleotides read TGCGCCAGCAGCCAAGTTTTAGTGGGAGGAGCCTACAATGAGCAGTTCTTC.

The chain links TRBV6-5 to TRBJ2-5; unclear D gene. V lost 6 bases, J lost 5 bases, and 13 bases lay in between. The germline gives CDR1 MNHEY, CDR2 SVGAGI. This CDR3 is 13 amino acids long. The CDR3: CASRREAYETQYF. The CDR3 DNA reads TGTGCCAGCAGGAGAGAAGCGTATGAGACCCAGTACTTC.

This clone was recorded only once. In DNA, the CDR3 is TGTGCCAGCAGCTTAGGGGGACTACCTGGAAACACCATATATTTT. This gives the protein CASSLGGLPGNTIYF. This sequence joins TRBV7-6 and TRBJ1-3, with D tentatively TRBD1 (5 bases). Trimming left V 1 base short and J 2 bases short, with 9 bases between. The CDR3 runs to 15 residues. Germline CDR1 is SGHVS and CDR2 is FNYEAQ.

V gene TRBV14 combines with J gene TRBJ2-6, with 9 bases fitting TRBD1. This CDR3 is built from 17 residues. The ends lost 0 bases at V and 2 bases at J; junction bases unmatched: 2. Germline assignment: CDR1 SGHDN and CDR2 FVKESK. The CDR3 bases are TGTGCCAGCAGCCAAGAGAACAGGGGGCCTGGGGCCAACGTCCTGACTTTC. It specifies CASSQENRGPGANVLTF. Full variable domain (missing parts from reference TRBV14 and TRBJ2-6): EAGVTQFPSHSVIEKGQTVTLRCDPISGHDNLYWYRRVMGKEIKFLLHFVKESKQDESGMPNNRFLAERTGGTYSTLKVQPAELEDSGVYFCASSQENRGPGANVLTFGAGSRLTVL.

The V and J genes are TRBV19 and TRBJ1-1; 10 nucleotides match TRBD1. This CDR3 has 14 amino acids. CDR1 is LNHDA and CDR2 is SQIVND in the germline V gene (reference sequence). Trimming took 6 bases from V and 5 from J; bases not matched to a gene: 6. The CDR3 loop is CASSAGQGGTEAFF. DNA of the CDR3: TGTGCCAGTAGCGCCGGACAGGGGGGAACTGAAGCTTTCTTT.

The chain employs TRBV4-1 and TRBJ1-3; TRBD1 might be the D (6 bases). The germline V gene encodes CDR1 MGHRA and CDR2 YSYEKL. The CDR3 length is 15 residues. Trimming removed 2 bases from V and 2 bases from J, with 10 bases in between. CDR3 protein: CASSQTWTAGNTIYF. The CDR3 DNA follows: TGCGCCAGCAGCCAAACATGGACAGCTGGAAACACCATATATTTT.

The chain has TRBV7-9 and TRBJ2-7, with D unclear. This CDR3 is built from 13 residues. Trimming cost V 6 bases and J 3 bases, with 12 bases left between them. Looked up from germline, CDR1 is SEHNR and CDR2 is FQNEAQ (reference sequence). CDR3 sequence reads: CASSKENSYEQYF. DNA for the CDR3: TGTGCCAGCAGTAAAGAAAATAGCTACGAGCAGTACTTC.

The chain combines TRBV7-2 with TRBJ1-6; the D is unclear. Trimming removed 0 bases at V and 9 bases at J, with 6 bases between. Germline-derived CDR1 and CDR2 are SGHTA and FQGNSA. The CDR3 spans 13 residues. The CDR3 sequence is CASSLAEGSPLHF. The DNA of the CDR3 is TGTGCCAGCAGCTTAGCGGAGGGTTCACCCCTCCACTTT.

CDR3 protein: CAGFLRANYNEQFF. The CDR3 region has the DNA TGTGCCGGGTTCTTGCGGGCCAACTACAATGAGCAGTTCTTC. The chain couples TRBV5-8 to TRBJ2-1, with a weak D call TRBD2 (5 bases). This CDR3 is 14 amino acids long. V lost 10 bases and J 3 bases, leaving 17 bases between the germline ends. CDR1 SGHTS and CDR2 YDEGEE come from the germline V gene.

The chain uses TRBV18 and TRBJ2-1; 12 positions match TRBD2. The CDR3 spans 16 residues. The trim removed 1 base at V and 9 bases at J, leaving 7 bases unmatched. CDR1 and CDR2 from the germline V gene are KGHSH and LQKENI. As DNA, the CDR3 is TGTGCCAGCTCACCACAACTAGCGGGAGGTTCGGGTGAGCAGTTCTTC. This gives the protein CASSPQLAGGSGEQFF.

This clone showed up just once. The chain joins TRBV18 to TRBJ2-1, with TRBD2 matching 13 bases. CDR3 length: 16 residues. Per the germline V gene, CDR1 is KGHSH and CDR2 is LQKENI. Trimming at V came to 2 bases and at J to 3 bases, leaving 1 base not matched to a gene. The CDR3 DNA reads as TGTGCCAGCTCACCATGGACTAGCGGGAGCTACAATGAGCAGTTCTTC. Protein: CASSPWTSGSYNEQFF.

DNA for the CDR3: TGTGCCAGCAGCTTTAGCCTATTACAGGGTGGCAACGAGCAGTACTTC. Its protein product is CASSFSLLQGGNEQYF. The genes are TRBV7-9 and TRBJ2-7, with D possibly being TRBD1 (6 bases). Germline lookup yields CDR1 SEHNR and CDR2 FQNEAQ (reference sequence). The CDR3 contains 16 residues. V was pared by 3 bases and J by 5 bases, with 20 bases between.

The chain couples TRBV10-2 to TRBJ2-3, with 9 bases matching TRBD2. Trimming removed 4 bases from V and 3 bases from J; junction bases left unmatched: 5. The CDR3 is 15 residues long. Germline values: CDR1 WSHSY, CDR2 SAAADI. CDR3 DNA sequence: TGCGCCAGCAGTGCGACTAGCGGACCGACAGATACGCAGTATTTT. Protein: CASSATSGPTDTQYF.

The chain has TRBV19 and TRBJ1-6, with D uncertain. The CDR3 is 17 amino acids. Germline assignment: CDR1 LNHDA and CDR2 SQIVND (reference sequence). V was shortened by 6 bases and J by 3 bases, with 18 bases between the two germline ends. The CDR3 loop reads CASRVGGVNFYNSPLHF. CDR3 nucleotides: TGTGCCAGTAGGGTCGGCGGAGTCAATTTCTATAATTCACCCCTCCACTTT.

The gene calls are TRBV5-4 and TRBJ1-6, with D perhaps matching TRBD1 (5 bases). The CDR3 has 18 residues. V was shortened by 2 bases and J by 0 bases, with 15 bases between the two germline ends. CDR1 SGHNT and CDR2 YYREEE come from the germline V gene (reference sequence). CDR3 amino acids: CASSFAGQVSSYNSPLHF. The CDR3 nucleotides are TGTGCCAGCAGCTTCGCAGGGCAAGTGAGCTCCTATAATTCACCCCTCCACTTT.

The rearrangement uses TRBV18 and TRBJ2-3; 7 bases are shared with TRBD1. Per germline, CDR1 KGHSH and CDR2 LQKENI. V shed 3 bases and J 2 bases; nucleotides not matched to a gene: 5. This CDR3 spans 15 amino acids. CDR3 sequence: CASSPRQGITDTQYF. In DNA form, the CDR3 reads TGTGCCAGCTCACCCCGACAGGGCATCACAGATACGCAGTATTTT.

The chain couples TRBV18 to TRBJ1-1; TRBD1 agrees at 9 bases. The V gene end was trimmed by 3 bases and the J gene end by 5 bases; junction bases not matched to a gene: 4. The germline V gene encodes CDR1 KGHSH and CDR2 LQKENI. The CDR3 is made up of 14 amino acids. The CDR3 region is CASSPGQGWTEAFF. The DNA of the CDR3 is TGTGCCAGCTCACCCGGACAGGGGTGGACTGAAGCTTTCTTT.

V and J are TRBV6-5 and TRBJ2-7, with D possibly being TRBD2 (6 bases). Germline V gene lookup returns CDR1 MNHEY and CDR2 SVGAGI. CDR3 length: 12 residues. The V end was cut by 8 bases, the J end by 2 bases, with 10 bases between. The CDR3 region is CASWGETYEQYF. The CDR3 bases are TGTGCCAGCTGGGGGGAGACCTACGAGCAGTACTTC.

The chain has TRBV6-6 and TRBJ1-5, with TRBD1 as a possible D gene (5 bases). Trimming removed 6 bases from V and 7 bases from J, with 22 bases in between. The CDR3 spans 16 residues. Germline V CDR1 and CDR2: MNHNY, SVGAGI (reference sequence). CDR3 in amino acids: CASSLLGQPGVQPQHF. The CDR3 bases are TGTGCCAGCAGCTTGTTAGGACAACCAGGTGTACAGCCCCAGCATTTT.

This clone has only one observation. The V gene is TRBV24-1, the J gene TRBJ2-1; D is uncertain. The germline gives CDR1 KGHDR, CDR2 SFDVKD. V lost 8 bases and J 6 bases, leaving 7 bases between the germline ends. This CDR3 spans 11 amino acids. The CDR3 coding sequence is TGTGCCACCACTTATCTCAATGAGCAGTTCTTC. Translated: CATTYLNEQFF.

The chain carries TRBV30 and TRBJ2-7; a possible D gene is TRBD2 (6 bases). Germline lookup yields CDR1 GTSNPN and CDR2 SVGIG (reference sequence). The V gene lost 1 base and the J gene lost 2 bases, with 15 bases spanning the gap. The CDR3 runs to 15 residues. CDR3 DNA sequence: TGTGCCTGGAGTGCCGCCCTAGCGTATACCTACGAGCAGTACTTC. It translates to CAWSAALAYTYEQYF.

CDR3 in amino acids: CASSFAPGGSYEQYF. CDR3 nucleotide sequence: TGTGCCAGCAGCTTCGCGCCCGGAGGCTCCTACGAGCAGTACTTC. The V call is TRBV7-2, the J call TRBJ2-7, with D maybe TRBD2 (5 bases). This CDR3 spans 15 amino acids. The V gene's germline CDR1 is SGHTA and CDR2 FQGNSA. V shed 3 bases and J shed 0 bases, with 12 bases lying between them.

This clone has a single count. V gene TRBV28 combines with J gene TRBJ2-3; 10 nucleotides agree with TRBD2. After removal of 3 bases from V and 4 bases from J, the junction contained 7 bases not matched to a gene. Germline V gene data show CDR1 as MDHEN and CDR2 as SYDVKM. The CDR3 loop spans 16 amino acids. The CDR3 bases are TGTGCCAGCAGTTTGATGCTAGCGGGAGTATCAGATACGCAGTATTTT. Amino acid sequence: CASSLMLAGVSDTQYF.

The J gene is TRBJ2-3, the V gene TRBV16, with 9 bases identical to TRBD1. This CDR3 is 17 amino acids long. CDR1 and CDR2 (germline): KGHSY, FQNENV. J gave up 0 bases and V 0 bases, and 4 bases lay outside the gene matches. Here the CDR3 DNA reads TGTGCCAGCAGCCAATCCCCACAGGGGGCAAGCACAGATACGCAGTATTTT. Its protein product is CASSQSPQGASTDTQYF.

The chain carries TRBV7-9 and TRBJ1-1, with D possibly matching TRBD1 (6 bases). The ends were cut back, 5 bases at V and 1 base at J, with 11 bases in the middle. The CDR3 has 14 amino acids. In germline, CDR1 is SEHNR, CDR2 FQNEAQ (reference sequence). The CDR3, as DNA: TGTGCCAGCAGCCCTCAACAGGGGAACACTGAAGCTTTCTTT. Translating gives CASSPQQGNTEAFF. Full variable domain (missing parts from reference TRBV7-9 and TRBJ1-1): DTGVSQNPRHKITKRGQNVTFRCDPISEHNRLYWYRQTLGQGPEFLTYFQNEAQLEKSRLLSDRFSAERPKGSFSTLEIQRTEQGDSAMYLCASSPQQGNTEAFFGQGTRLTVV.

V is TRBV7-6 and J is TRBJ2-7; 9 nucleotides line up with TRBD1. The CDR3 covers 15 residues. V was pared by 5 bases and J by 7 bases, with 12 bases of the junction left unmatched. Germline-derived CDR1 and CDR2 are SGHVS and FNYEAQ. The CDR3 nucleotides read TGTGCCAGCAGCCCAGGGACAGGGTGGCCTCGAGAGCAGTACTTC. Its protein product is CASSPGTGWPREQYF.

CDR3 sequence (DNA): TGTGCCAGCAGCTTAGAGGCCGGGGAAGCTTTCTTT. It is translated as CASSLEAGEAFF. This chain uses TRBV7-2 with TRBJ1-1; the D is unclear. V lost 1 base and J lost 8, with 8 bases in between. Germline CDR1 SGHTA, CDR2 FQGNSA. This CDR3 has 12 amino acids.

This clone was recorded once. The rearrangement links TRBV30 to TRBJ2-2, with 7 bases that match TRBD1. CDR3 length: 14 residues. Germline CDR1 is GTSNPN and CDR2 is SVGIG (reference sequence). V lost 3 bases to trimming and J lost 4 bases; unmatched junction nucleotides: 5. The CDR3 is CAWSEDRTTGELFF. The CDR3, as DNA: TGTGCCTGGAGCGAGGACAGGACCACCGGGGAGCTGTTTTTT.